This paragraph covers one TCR beta chain sequence. The sample belongs to a study of shared clonotypes between healthy human individuals. Each donor was a Caucasian adult residing in Nashville, Tennessee. Germline loops: CDR1 SGHRS, CDR2 YFSETQ. V was cut by 0 bases and J by 4 bases, with 9 bases left in between. CDR3 length: 14 residues. Assay: immunoSEQ multiplex PCR; the TCRdb copy retains only in-frame clones and omits some. The sample carries about 1,500,000 clones, 95% to 97% recorded once. Source material: naive CD4+ T cells sorted from blood. Subset meaning: CD45RA+ positively selected. This rearrangement joins TRBV5-1 to TRBJ2-3; TRBD2 is a possible D gene (6 bases). This TCR came from a man aged 25-45 years in good health. As DNA, the CDR3 is TGCGCCAGCAGCTTGGAACGGGAGTCAGATACGCAGTATTTT. This translates into CASSLERESDTQYF.